The 6 T cell receptor beta chains given below trace back to one sample, sequenced in a study of blood T cell repertoires in COVID-19. Method: immunoSEQ multiplex PCR; TCRdb's copy keeps in-frame clones and lacks some. The data contain roughly 150,000 clones, 80% to 90% of them singletons. What was sequenced was peripheral blood. Every receptor here comes from a man aged 18 to 30 with COVID-19, enrolled during active disease.

The chain links TRBV19 to TRBJ2-2; 7 nucleotides align to TRBD1. The CDR3 consists of 17 residues. After removal of 1 base from V and 6 bases from J, the junction contained 11 bases not matched to a gene. Germline V gene lookup returns CDR1 LNHDA and CDR2 SQIVND (reference sequence). CDR3 nucleotides: TGTGCCAGTAGTATAGGCGTAGGGGCACAGGGGCCCGGGGAGCTGTTTTTT. As protein: CASSIGVGAQGPGELFF.

This clone was found once. The chain uses TRBV27 and TRBJ2-7, with TRBD2 matching over 13 bases. Germline V gives CDR1 MNHEY, CDR2 SMNVEV (reference sequence). This CDR3 is built from 17 residues. The V gene end was trimmed by 5 bases and the J gene end by 1 base; junction bases not matched to a gene: 8. The CDR3 loop is CASSRTSGRHGSYEQYF. The CDR3 DNA reads as TGTGCCAGCAGTCGGACTAGCGGGAGACATGGTTCCTACGAGCAGTACTTC.

V is TRBV7-6 and J is TRBJ2-2, with 7 bases that match TRBD1. V shed 5 bases, J shed 1 base, and the junction held 1 base outside the gene matches. The CDR3 contains 14 residues. The germline gives CDR1 SGHVS, CDR2 FNYEAQ. The CDR3 region is CASSRQGNTGELFF. The CDR3 region has the DNA TGTGCCAGCAGCCGACAGGGGAACACCGGGGAGCTGTTTTTT.

The genes are TRBV29-1 and TRBJ1-2, with a possible D match to TRBD1 (5 bases). CDR3 length: 16 residues. CDR1 SQVTM and CDR2 ANQGSEA come from the germline V gene. Trimming stripped 0 bases from V and 0 bases from J, with 14 bases between. This CDR3 reads CSVEDSAGKPNYGYTF. The DNA for the CDR3 is TGCAGCGTTGAAGATTCGGCAGGGAAACCTAACTATGGCTACACCTTC.

The chain has TRBV7-2 and TRBJ2-1, with TRBD2 matching 7 bases. The CDR3 consists of 15 residues. Germline V gene data show CDR1 as SGHTA and CDR2 as FQGNSA. The V gene end was trimmed by 1 base and the J gene end by 9 bases; junction bases not matched to a gene: 9. This CDR3 reads CASSLGAGPLVEQFF. In DNA form, the CDR3 reads TGTGCCAGCAGCTTAGGAGCGGGACCTCTGGTTGAGCAGTTCTTC.

V usage is TRBV28 and J usage is TRBJ1-3, with 11 bases fitting TRBD1. The junction had 6 bases not matched to a gene; V was cut back by 5 bases and J by 3 bases. CDR1 is MDHEN, CDR2 SYDVKM, per germline. This CDR3 contains 16 residues. The CDR3 here is CASSARTGGFGNTIYF. CDR3 bases: TGTGCCAGCAGTGCCCGGACAGGGGGCTTTGGAAACACCATATATTTT.